Detailed here is one T cell receptor beta chain. The antigen is undetermined. The sample originates from a study of cytomegalovirus exposure and HLA in healthy donors. Study outcomes and limitations: Immune exposure information available was restricted to CMV serostatus. Some TCR beta chains (about 180 of them) were listed as cytomegalovirus-associated.

The PCR made use of 60 Vbeta and 13 Jbeta primers. Produced via immunoSEQ multiplex PCR; TCRdb's table is partial and in-frame only. The sample has approximately 110,000 clones; the top ten hold 0.59%. Trimming stripped 3 bases from V and 3 bases from J, with 14 bases between. This CDR3 spans 15 amino acids. From germline, CDR1 is MGHDK and CDR2 SYGVNS. The V call is TRBV25-1, the J call TRBJ1-1, with D tentatively TRBD1 (5 bases). The sequence was obtained from a man between 45 and 60 years old in good health and CMV-seronegative. The specimen sequenced was PBMCs. The CDR3 nucleotides read TGTGCCAGCAGTGATCCAGGACAAGGCGACACTGAAGCTTTCTTT. This gives the protein CASSDPGQGDTEAFF.